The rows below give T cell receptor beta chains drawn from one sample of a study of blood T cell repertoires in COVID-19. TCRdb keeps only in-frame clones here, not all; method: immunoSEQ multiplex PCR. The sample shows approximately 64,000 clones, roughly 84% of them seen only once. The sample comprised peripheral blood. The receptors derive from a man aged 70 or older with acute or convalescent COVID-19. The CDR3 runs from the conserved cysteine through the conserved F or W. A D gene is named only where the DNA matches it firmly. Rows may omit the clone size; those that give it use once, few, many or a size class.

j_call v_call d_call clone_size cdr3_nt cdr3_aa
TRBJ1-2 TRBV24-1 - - TGTGCCACCAGTGAGGCTTTCCGGGACACCGATGGCTACACCTTC CATSEAFRDTDGYTF
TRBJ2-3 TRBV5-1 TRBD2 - TGCGCCAGCAGCTCCCCGGGACTAGCGCCCGATTCCACAGATACGCAGTATTTT CASSSPGLAPDSTDTQYF
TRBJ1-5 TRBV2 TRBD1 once TGTGCCAGCAGCGGAACAGGGGGCAACCAGCCCCAGCATTTT CASSGTGGNQPQHF
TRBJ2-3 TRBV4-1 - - TGCGCCAGCAGTTCGGGGGAAGATACGCAGTATTTT CASSSGEDTQYF
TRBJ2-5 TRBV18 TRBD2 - TGTGCCAGCTCACCCCAAGCGGGGGTCAGGACCCAGTACTTC CASSPQAGVRTQYF
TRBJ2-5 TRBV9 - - TGTGCCAGCAGCGAAGATGGGGCAGGACAAGAGACCCAGTACTTC CASSEDGAGQETQYF
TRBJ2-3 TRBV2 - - TGTGCCAGCAGTGTCGGCAGGGGGGCAGATACGCAGTATTTT CASSVGRGADTQYF
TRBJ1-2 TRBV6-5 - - TGTGCCAGCACCCCCATCGGTGGCTACACCTTC CASTPIGGYTF
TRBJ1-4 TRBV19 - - TGTGCCAGTAGGACAGCCCTGGGGGAAAAACTGTTTTTT CASRTALGEKLFF
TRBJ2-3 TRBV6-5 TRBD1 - TGTGCCACCTCACCTCGGACAGGGCGCACAGATACGCAGTATTTT CATSPRTGRTDTQYF
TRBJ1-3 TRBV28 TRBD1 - TGTGCCAGCAGTTTACGGGACAGGCCCCTATATTTT CASSLRDRPLYF
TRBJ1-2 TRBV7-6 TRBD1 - TGTGCCAGCAGACTTTACCCGGGACAGGGAGAGGATGGCTACACCTTC CASRLYPGQGEDGYTF
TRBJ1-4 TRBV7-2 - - TGTGCCAGCAGCGTCACAGGGTTGGGTGAAAAACTGTTTTTT CASSVTGLGEKLFF
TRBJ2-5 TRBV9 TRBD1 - TGTGCCAGCAGCATTGGGACAGGGGGCCGGGAGACCCAGTACTTC CASSIGTGGRETQYF
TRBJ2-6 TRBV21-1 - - TGTGCCAGCAGCAAAGCCTCCGGGAAGGGAGGGGCCAACGTCCTGACTTTC CASSKASGKGGANVLTF
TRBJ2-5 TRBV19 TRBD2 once TGTGCCAGTAGTAGTGGACTAGCGGGGGGGCATGGAGAGACCCAGTACTTC CASSSGLAGGHGETQYF
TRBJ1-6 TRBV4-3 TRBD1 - TGCGCCAGCAGCCAGGGACAGGGGTATCCAGACTCACCCCTCCACTTT CASSQGQGYPDSPLHF
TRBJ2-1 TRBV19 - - TGTGCCAGTATGAGTCAGGGATACAATGAGCAGTTCTTC CASMSQGYNEQFF
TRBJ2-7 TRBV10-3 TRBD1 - TGTGCCATCAGACCGGGACAGCTCTACGAGCAGTACTTC CAIRPGQLYEQYF
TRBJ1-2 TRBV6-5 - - TGTGCCAGCAGTCTATCCGGGTTTAACTATGGCTACACCTTC CASSLSGFNYGYTF
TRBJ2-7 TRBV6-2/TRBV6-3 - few TGTGCCAGCAGTTACTCTGGCTCCAGAAGCTCCTACGAGCAGTACTTC CASSYSGSRSSYEQYF
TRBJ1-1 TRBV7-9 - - TGTGCCAGCAGCTTAGTGGTGAGTCCGAACACTGAAGCTTTCTTT CASSLVVSPNTEAFF
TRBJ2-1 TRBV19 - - TGTGCCAGTAGTCTCCTATCTCGTACGGTTGAGCAGTTCTTC CASSLLSRTVEQFF
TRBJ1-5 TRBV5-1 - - TGCGCCAGCGCCCTACGAGAAAATCAGCCCCAGCATTTT CASALRENQPQHF
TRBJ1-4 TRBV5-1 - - TGCGCCAGCAGCTTGACAGGGAGTTCCAACGAAAAACTGTTTTTT CASSLTGSSNEKLFF
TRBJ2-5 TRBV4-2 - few TGTGCCAGCAGCGCACGGGAGTACCAAGAGACCCAGTACTTC CASSAREYQETQYF
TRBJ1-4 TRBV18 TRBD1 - TGTGCCAGCTCACCAGGGACAGGGACTAATGAAAAACTGTTTTTT CASSPGTGTNEKLFF
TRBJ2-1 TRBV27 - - TGTGCCAGCAGCCGTATACAGGGCCCGCAGTTCTTC CASSRIQGPQFF
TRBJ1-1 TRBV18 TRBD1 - TGTGCCAGCTCCCCCAGGGGGCGCGATATAACTGAAGCTTTCTTT CASSPRGRDITEAFF
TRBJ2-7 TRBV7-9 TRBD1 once TGTGCCAGCAGCCGGACAGGGGGAGGCGAGCAGTACTTC CASSRTGGGEQYF
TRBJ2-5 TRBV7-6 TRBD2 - TGTGCCAGCACCTCAGATGGGGGGGAGGGAGAGACCCAGTACTTC CASTSDGGEGETQYF
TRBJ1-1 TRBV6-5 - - TGTGCCAGCACCTTTATTGGGCGCGACACTGAAGCTTTCTTT CASTFIGRDTEAFF
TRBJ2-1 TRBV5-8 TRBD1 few TGTGCCAGCAGCTTAGGGGGCCTCCACACTTACAATGAGCAGTTCTTC CASSLGGLHTYNEQFF
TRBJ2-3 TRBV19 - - TGTGCCAGTACCCCTCCCCCGACACCCGATGACACAGATACGCAGTATTTT CASTPPPTPDDTDTQYF
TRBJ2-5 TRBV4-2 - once TGTGCCAGCAGCACCGGACAGGGAGGGGAGACCCAGTACTTC CASSTGQGGETQYF
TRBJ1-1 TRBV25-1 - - TGTGCCAGCAGTGAGGGTGGACAGCTGAACACTGAAGCTTTCTTT CASSEGGQLNTEAFF
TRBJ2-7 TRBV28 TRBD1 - TGTGCCAGCAGTCCGGGACAGGGGGTCCACGAGCAGTACTTC CASSPGQGVHEQYF
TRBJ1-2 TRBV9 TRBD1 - TGTGCCAGCAGCGTATCCCCCGAACAGGGGAGTGACTATGGCTACACCTTC CASSVSPEQGSDYGYTF
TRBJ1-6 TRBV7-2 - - TGTGCCAGCAGCGTAACCTCCGGGACACGTCTTAATTCACCCCTCCACTTT CASSVTSGTRLNSPLHF
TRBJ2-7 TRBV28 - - TGTGCCAGCAGTTTATCCACCTACGAGCAGTACTTC CASSLSTYEQYF
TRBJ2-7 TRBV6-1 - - TGTGCCAGCAGTGAACAGGACAGCCCTGTCGGTAAGGACGAGCAGTACTTC CASSEQDSPVGKDEQYF
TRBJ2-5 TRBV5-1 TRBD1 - TGCGCCAGCAGCTTCTCCGACAGGGAAGGGGAGACCCAGTACTTC CASSFSDREGETQYF
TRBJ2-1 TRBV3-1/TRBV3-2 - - TGTGCCAGCAGCCAACGGGGCTACAATGAGCAGTTCTTC CASSQRGYNEQFF
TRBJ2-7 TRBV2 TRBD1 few TGTGCCAGCAGTGAGAGACAGGGTCTCTACGAGCAGTACTTC CASSERQGLYEQYF
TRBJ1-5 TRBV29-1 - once TGCAGCGTCGCAACAGACCGCAATCAGCCCCAGCATTTT CSVATDRNQPQHF